This entry is about one T cell receptor (beta chain). Its matching antigen is unknown. The authors reverse transcribed all of the isolated RNA, so sequencing captured expressed TCRB transcripts. Libraries were prepared by immunoSEQ multiplex PCR; TCRdb keeps only in-frame clonotypes and omits some of them. Here the sample spans about 700,000 clones, 10% to 15% being singletons. V lost 3 bases and J lost 0, with 12 bases in between. Germline V gene lookup returns CDR1 SGHRS and CDR2 YFSETQ. This CDR3 is built from 15 residues. The sample comes from a study of beta chain features in type 1 diabetes. Study findings and constraints: Shortening of TCRB CDR3s, moderate but significant, appeared in all four CD4+ subsets of Type 1 diabetes patients.

This TCR came from a man in his late teens or twenties with type 1 diabetes. This chain connects TRBV5-1 to TRBJ1-1, with D possibly TRBD1 on 5 matching bases. The source material was naive CD4+ T cells from blood. The CDR3 is CASSWSGTVNTEAFF. DNA for the CDR3: TGCGCCAGCAGCTGGTCCGGGACGGTGAACACTGAAGCTTTCTTT.